The clone carrying this T cell receptor beta chain was observed a few times. Its antigen is unknown. These data are taken from a study of response to subunit inactivated influenza vaccine. Study-level findings and limits: The authors put forward the suggestion that each seasonal influenza vaccination may bring in only a limited number of new T cells.

Each CDR3 protein is one row after TCRdb ran MiXCR on the RT-PCR reads. The sample gives roughly 570,000 distinct CDR3 sequences, 12% to 15% of which show up once; more than 9.5% is in the top ten. The source material was PBMCs from blood, sampled 11 to 12 days after vaccination. This clonotype was sampled from a man over 45 who received an inactivated influenza vaccine.

CDR3 protein: CSASDSLSSYEQYF. In DNA form, the CDR3 reads TGCAGTGCCTCGGACAGCCTGAGCTCCTACGAGCAGTACTTC. The J gene is TRBJ2-7, the V gene TRBV20-1; D may be TRBD1 (6 bases). In germline, CDR1 is DFQATT, CDR2 SNEGSKA (reference sequence). There are 14 residues in the CDR3. V lost 6 bases and J 0 bases, leaving 15 bases between the germline ends.